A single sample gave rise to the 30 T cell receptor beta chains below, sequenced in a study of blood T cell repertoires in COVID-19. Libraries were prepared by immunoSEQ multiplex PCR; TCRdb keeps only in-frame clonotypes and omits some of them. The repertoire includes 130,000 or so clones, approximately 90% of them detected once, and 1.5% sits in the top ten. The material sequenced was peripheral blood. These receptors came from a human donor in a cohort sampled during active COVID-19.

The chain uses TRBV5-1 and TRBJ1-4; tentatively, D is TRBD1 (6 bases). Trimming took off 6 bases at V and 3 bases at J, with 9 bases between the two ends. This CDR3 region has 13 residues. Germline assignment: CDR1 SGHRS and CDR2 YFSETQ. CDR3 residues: CASKGDPNEKLFF. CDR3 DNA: TGCGCCAGCAAGGGGGACCCTAATGAAAAACTGTTTTTT.

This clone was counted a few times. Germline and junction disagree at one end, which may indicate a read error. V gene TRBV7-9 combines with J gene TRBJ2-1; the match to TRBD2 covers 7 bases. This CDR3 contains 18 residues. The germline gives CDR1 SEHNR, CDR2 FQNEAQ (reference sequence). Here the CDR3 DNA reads TGTGCCAGCAGTTTAGTTCTACTTAGCGGGTTATCCTACAATGAGCAGTTCTTC. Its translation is CASSLVLLSGLSYNEQFF.

CDR3 bases: TGTGCCATCAGTGGACAGGGCTCTGGGGCCAACGTCCTGACTTTC. Protein product: CAISGQGSGANVLTF. This chain connects TRBV10-3 to TRBJ2-6; 7 nucleotides line up with TRBD1. The CDR3 is made up of 15 amino acids. The V gene's germline CDR1 is ENHRY and CDR2 SYGVKD. J lost 0 bases, V lost 4 bases, and 0 bases had no gene match.

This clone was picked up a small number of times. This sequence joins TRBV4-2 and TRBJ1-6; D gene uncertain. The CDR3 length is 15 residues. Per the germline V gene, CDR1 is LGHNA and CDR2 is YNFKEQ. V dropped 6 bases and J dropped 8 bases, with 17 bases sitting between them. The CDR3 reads CASRVPGLDDSPLHF. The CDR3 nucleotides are TGTGCCAGCAGGGTGCCCGGGTTAGATGATTCACCCCTCCACTTT.

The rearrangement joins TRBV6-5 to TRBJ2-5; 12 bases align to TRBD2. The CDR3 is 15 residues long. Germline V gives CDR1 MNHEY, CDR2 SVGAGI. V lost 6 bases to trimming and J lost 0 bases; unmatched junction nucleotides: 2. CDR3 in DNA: TGTGCCAGCAGGCTAGCGGGGGGGTACCAAGAGACCCAGTACTTC. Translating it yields CASRLAGGYQETQYF.

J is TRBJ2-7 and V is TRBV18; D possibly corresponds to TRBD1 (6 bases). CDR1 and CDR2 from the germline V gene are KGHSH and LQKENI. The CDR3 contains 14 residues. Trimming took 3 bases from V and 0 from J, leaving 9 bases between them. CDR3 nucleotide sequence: TGTGCCAGCTCACCGGGGGCGGACTCCTACGAGCAGTACTTC. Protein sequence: CASSPGADSYEQYF.

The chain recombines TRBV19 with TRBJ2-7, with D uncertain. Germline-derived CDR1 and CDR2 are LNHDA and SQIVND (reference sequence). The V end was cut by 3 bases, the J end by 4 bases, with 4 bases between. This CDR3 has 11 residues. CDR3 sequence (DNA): TGTGCCAGTAGTATCGGTTACGAGCAGTACTTC. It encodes CASSIGYEQYF.

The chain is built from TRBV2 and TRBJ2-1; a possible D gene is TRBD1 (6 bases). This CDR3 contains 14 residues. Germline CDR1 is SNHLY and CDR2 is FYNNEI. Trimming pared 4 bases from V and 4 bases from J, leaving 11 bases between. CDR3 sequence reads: CASSVQGPYNEQFF. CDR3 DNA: TGTGCCAGCAGTGTCCAGGGGCCTTACAATGAGCAGTTCTTC.

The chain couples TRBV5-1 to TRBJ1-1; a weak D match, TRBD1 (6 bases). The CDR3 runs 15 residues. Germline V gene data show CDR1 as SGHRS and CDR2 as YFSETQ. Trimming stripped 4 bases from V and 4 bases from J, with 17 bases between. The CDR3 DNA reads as TGCGCCAGCAGCCCCAGACAGGCGACCTCCACTGAAGCTTTCTTT. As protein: CASSPRQATSTEAFF. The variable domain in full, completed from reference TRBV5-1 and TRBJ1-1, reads KAGVTQTPRYLIKTRGQQVTLSCSPISGHRSVSWYQQTPGQGLQFLFEYFSETQRNKGNFPGRFSGRQFSNSRSEMNVSTLELGDSALYLCASSPRQATSTEAFFGQGTRLTVV.

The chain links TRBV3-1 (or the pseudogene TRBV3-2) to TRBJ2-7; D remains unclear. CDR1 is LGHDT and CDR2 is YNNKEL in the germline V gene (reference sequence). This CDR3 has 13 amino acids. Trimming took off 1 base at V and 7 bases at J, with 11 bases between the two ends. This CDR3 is CASSQAPGWEQYF. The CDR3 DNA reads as TGTGCCAGCAGCCAAGCCCCGGGTTGGGAGCAGTACTTC.

CDR3 DNA sequence: TGTGCCAGCTCGTGGGAGGGAAGCTCCTACGAGCAGTACTTC. Translating it yields CASSWEGSSYEQYF. The genes are TRBV7-2 and TRBJ2-7; TRBD2 matches 7 bases. The CDR3 spans 14 residues. CDR1 is SGHTA and CDR2 is FQGNSA in the germline V gene. The V segment lost 8 bases and the J segment 0 bases; nucleotides outside the gene matches: 7.

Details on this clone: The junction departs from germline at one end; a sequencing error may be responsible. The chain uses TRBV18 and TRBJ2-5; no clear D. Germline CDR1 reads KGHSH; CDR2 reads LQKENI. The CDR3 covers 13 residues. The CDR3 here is CASSLGVQGTQYF. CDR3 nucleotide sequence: TGTGCCAGCTCCCTTGGAGTACAAGGGACCCAGTACTTC. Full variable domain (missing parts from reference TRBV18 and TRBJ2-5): NAGVMQNPRHLVRRRGQEARLRCSPMKGHSHVYWYRQLPEEGLKFMVYLQKENIIDESGMPKERFSAEFPKEGPSILRIQQVVRGDSAAYFCASSLGVQGTQYFGPGTRLLVL.

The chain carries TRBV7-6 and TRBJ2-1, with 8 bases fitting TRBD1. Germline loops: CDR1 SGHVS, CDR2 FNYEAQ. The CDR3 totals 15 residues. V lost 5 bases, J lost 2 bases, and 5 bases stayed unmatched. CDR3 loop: CASSEGTGTYNEQFF. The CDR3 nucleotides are TGTGCCAGCAGCGAAGGGACAGGTACCTACAATGAGCAGTTCTTC.

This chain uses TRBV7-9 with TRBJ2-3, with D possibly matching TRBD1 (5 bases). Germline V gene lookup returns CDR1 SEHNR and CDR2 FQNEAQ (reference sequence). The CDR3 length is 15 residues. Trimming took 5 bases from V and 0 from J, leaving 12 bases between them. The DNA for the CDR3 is TGTGCCAGCAGCCCAACAGGCGCTAGCACAGATACGCAGTATTTT. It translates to CASSPTGASTDTQYF.

CDR3 region: CASSQEGAGGSYEQYF. CDR3 nucleotides: TGTGCCAGCAGCCAAGAGGGGGCGGGGGGATCCTACGAGCAGTACTTC. This rearrangement joins TRBV4-2 to TRBJ2-7, with 8 positions matching TRBD2. Germline V gives CDR1 LGHNA, CDR2 YNFKEQ. This CDR3 contains 16 residues. V shed 0 bases and J 1 base; nucleotides not matched to a gene: 5.

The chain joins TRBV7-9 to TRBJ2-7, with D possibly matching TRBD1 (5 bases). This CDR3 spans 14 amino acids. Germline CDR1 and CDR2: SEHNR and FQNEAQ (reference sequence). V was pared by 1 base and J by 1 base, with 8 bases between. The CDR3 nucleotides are TGTGCCAGCAGCTTAGGACAGTTATCCTACGAGCAGTACTTC. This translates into CASSLGQLSYEQYF.

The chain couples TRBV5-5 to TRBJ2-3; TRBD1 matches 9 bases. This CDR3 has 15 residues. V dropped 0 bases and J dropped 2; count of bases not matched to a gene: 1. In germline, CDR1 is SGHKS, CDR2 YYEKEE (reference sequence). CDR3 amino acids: CASSLGQGVTDTQYF. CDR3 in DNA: TGTGCCAGCAGCTTGGGACAGGGGGTCACAGATACGCAGTATTTT. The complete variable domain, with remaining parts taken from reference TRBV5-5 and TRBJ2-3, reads DAGVTQSPTHLIKTRGQQVTLRCSPISGHKSVSWYQQVLGQGPQFIFQYYEKEERGRGNFPDRFSARQFPNYSSELNVNALLLGDSALYLCASSLGQGVTDTQYFGPGTRLTVL.

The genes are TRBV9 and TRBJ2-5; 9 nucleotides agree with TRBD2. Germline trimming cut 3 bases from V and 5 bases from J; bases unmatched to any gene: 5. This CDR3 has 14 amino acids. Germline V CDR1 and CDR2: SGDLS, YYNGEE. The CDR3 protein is CASSGLTSGETQYF. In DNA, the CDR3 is TGTGCCAGCAGCGGCCTCACTAGCGGGGAGACCCAGTACTTC.

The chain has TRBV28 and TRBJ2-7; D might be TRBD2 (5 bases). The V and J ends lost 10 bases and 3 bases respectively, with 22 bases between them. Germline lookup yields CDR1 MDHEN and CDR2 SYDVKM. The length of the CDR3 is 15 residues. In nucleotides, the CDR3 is TGTGCCACCGAACCGGTAGAGGGAGTCCTCTACGAGCAGTACTTC. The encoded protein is CATEPVEGVLYEQYF.

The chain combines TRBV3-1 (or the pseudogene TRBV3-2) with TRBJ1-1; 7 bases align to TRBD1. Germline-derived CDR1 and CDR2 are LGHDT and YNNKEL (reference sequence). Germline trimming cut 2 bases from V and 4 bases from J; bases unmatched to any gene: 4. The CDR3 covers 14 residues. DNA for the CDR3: TGTGCCAGCAGCCAAAAAGGGGGCAGCACTGAAGCTTTCTTT. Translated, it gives CASSQKGGSTEAFF.

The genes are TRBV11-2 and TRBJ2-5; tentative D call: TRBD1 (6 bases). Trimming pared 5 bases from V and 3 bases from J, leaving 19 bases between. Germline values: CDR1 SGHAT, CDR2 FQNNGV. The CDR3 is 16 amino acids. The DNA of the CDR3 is TGTGCCAGCAGCCCAAGAACCGGGACAATGAAAGAGACCCAGTACTTC. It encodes CASSPRTGTMKETQYF.

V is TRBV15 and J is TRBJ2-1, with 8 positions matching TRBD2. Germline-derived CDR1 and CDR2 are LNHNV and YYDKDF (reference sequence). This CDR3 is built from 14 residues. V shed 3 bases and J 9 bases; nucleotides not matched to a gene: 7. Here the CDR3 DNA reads TGTGCCACCAGCAGGGACAGACTAGCGACTGAGCAGTTCTTC. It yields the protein CATSRDRLATEQFF.

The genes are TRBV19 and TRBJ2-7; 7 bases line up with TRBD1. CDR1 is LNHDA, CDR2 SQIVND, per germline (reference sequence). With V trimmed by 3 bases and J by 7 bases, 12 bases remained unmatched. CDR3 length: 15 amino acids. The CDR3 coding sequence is TGTGCCAGTAGTATGAGTGTGACAGGGACCAAGGAGCAGTACTTC. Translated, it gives CASSMSVTGTKEQYF.

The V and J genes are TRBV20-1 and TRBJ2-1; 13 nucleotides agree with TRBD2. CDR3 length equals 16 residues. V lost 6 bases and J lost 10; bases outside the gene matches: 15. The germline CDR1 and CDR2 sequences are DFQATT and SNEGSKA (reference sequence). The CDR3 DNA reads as TGCAGTGCAAGTGGACTAGCGGGGGAGGATCAGTGGGAGCAGTTCTTC. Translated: CSASGLAGEDQWEQFF.

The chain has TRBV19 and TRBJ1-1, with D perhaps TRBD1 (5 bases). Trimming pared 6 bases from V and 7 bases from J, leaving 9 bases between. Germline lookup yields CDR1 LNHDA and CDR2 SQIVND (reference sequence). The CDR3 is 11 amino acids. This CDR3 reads CASRQGVEAFF. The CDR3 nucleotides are TGTGCCAGTAGGCAGGGTGTTGAAGCTTTCTTT.

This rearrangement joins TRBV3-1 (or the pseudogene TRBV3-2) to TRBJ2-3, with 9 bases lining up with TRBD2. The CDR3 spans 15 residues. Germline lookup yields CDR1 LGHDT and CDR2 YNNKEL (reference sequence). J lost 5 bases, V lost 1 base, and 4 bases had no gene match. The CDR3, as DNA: TGTGCCAGCAGCCAAGGGACTAGCGTCATAGATACGCAGTATTTT. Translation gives CASSQGTSVIDTQYF.

The CDR3 DNA reads TGTGCCAGCAGCCGCACCACCTCGGGGGGTAGCTCCTACGAGCAGTACTTC. Translated: CASSRTTSGGSSYEQYF. The V call is TRBV11-2, the J call TRBJ2-7; 7 bases line up with TRBD2. The junction had 13 bases not matched to a gene; V was cut back by 5 bases and J by 0 bases. This CDR3 is 17 amino acids long. Germline CDR1 and CDR2: SGHAT and FQNNGV.

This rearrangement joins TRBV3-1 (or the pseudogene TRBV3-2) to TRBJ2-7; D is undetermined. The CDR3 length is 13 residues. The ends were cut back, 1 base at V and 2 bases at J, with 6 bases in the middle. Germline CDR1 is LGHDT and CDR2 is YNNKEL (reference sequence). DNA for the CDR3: TGTGCCAGCAGCCAAGCAGGTGCCTACGAGCAGTACTTC. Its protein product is CASSQAGAYEQYF.

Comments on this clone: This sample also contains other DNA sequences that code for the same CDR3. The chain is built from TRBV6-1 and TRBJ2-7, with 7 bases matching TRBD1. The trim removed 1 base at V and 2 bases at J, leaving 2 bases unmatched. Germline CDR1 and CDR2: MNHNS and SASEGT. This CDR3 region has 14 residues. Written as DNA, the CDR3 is TGTGCCAGCAGTGAAGAGGGGACAGCCTACGAGCAGTACTTC. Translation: CASSEEGTAYEQYF.

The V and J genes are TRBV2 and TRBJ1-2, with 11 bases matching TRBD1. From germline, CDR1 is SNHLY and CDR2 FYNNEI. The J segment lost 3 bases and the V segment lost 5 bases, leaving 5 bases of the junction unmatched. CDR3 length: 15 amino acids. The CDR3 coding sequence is TGTGCCAGCAGTCCATGGGGACAGGGGGACTATGGCTACACCTTC. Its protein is CASSPWGQGDYGYTF.